Below are 14 T cell receptor beta chains sequenced from a single sample in a study of identical twins. TCRdb itself ran the 5' RACE reads through MiXCR, one entry per CDR3 protein. The sample has under 800,000 distinct CDR3 sequences; 21% are singletons. The same data also contributed to another study, on T cells expressing NK-cell markers.

The specimen sequenced was PBMCs. These receptors originate from a woman under 30 in good health.

This clonotype was counted between two and nine times. V is TRBV20-1 and J is TRBJ2-1; 7 bases line up with TRBD2. Trimming at V came to 6 bases and at J to 0 bases, leaving 8 bases not matched to a gene. The CDR3 extends over 15 amino acids. Germline CDR1 is DFQATT and CDR2 is SNEGSKA (reference sequence). CDR3 nucleotide sequence: TGCAGTGCCGTAAGCGGGGCGAGCTCCTACAATGAGCAGTTCTTC. It yields the protein CSAVSGASSYNEQFF.

This clonotype was seen ten or more times. The chain couples TRBV5-1 to TRBJ1-2; 10 bases match TRBD1. The CDR3 consists of 15 residues. CDR1 is SGHRS and CDR2 is YFSETQ in the germline V gene. J gave up 1 base and V 4 bases, and 4 bases lay outside the gene matches. The CDR3 nucleotides are TGCGCCAGCAGCACCGGACAGGGGGGTAACTATGGCTACACCTTC. Its translation: CASSTGQGGNYGYTF.

This clonotype was detected ten times or more. This sequence joins TRBV12-3 or TRBV12-4 and TRBJ1-1; no clear D. The V end was cut by 6 bases, the J end by 0 bases, with 14 bases between. The CDR3 covers 15 residues. The CDR3 nucleotides are TGTGCCAGCAGGTTGGATGAGGAAATGAACACTGAAGCTTTCTTT. The encoded protein is CASRLDEEMNTEAFF.

V and J are TRBV12-3 or TRBV12-4 and TRBJ2-3; 8 bases align to TRBD2. The CDR3 sequence is 15 residues long. V gave up 3 bases and J gave up 2 bases; unmatched junction bases: 4. The CDR3, as DNA: TGTGCCAGCAGTTTGAGAGCGGGAGACACAGATACGCAGTATTTT. Translated: CASSLRAGDTDTQYF.

The CDR3 DNA follows: TGTGCCAGCAGCGTATTGTGGGGGGGCCCCACAGATACGCAGTATTTT. Its protein product is CASSVLWGGPTDTQYF. The V and J genes are TRBV9 and TRBJ2-3; D may be TRBD2 (7 bases). V gave up 1 base and J gave up 2 bases, with 14 bases separating them. This CDR3 region has 16 residues. Germline CDR1 is SGDLS and CDR2 is YYNGEE.

This clonotype was seen ten or more times. This chain links TRBV20-1 with TRBJ2-1; D might be TRBD2 (6 bases). The germline gives CDR1 DFQATT, CDR2 SNEGSKA (reference sequence). The CDR3 contains 17 residues. The V gene lost 4 bases and the J gene lost 8 bases, with 27 bases spanning the gap. The CDR3 bases are TGCAGTGCTAACCCGAATTCGTTGGAGGGAGCAGGCCATGAGCAGTTCTTC. Translating it yields CSANPNSLEGAGHEQFF.

This clonotype occurred many times. The V gene is TRBV20-1, the J gene TRBJ1-1, with D perhaps matching TRBD1 (5 bases). V shed 5 bases and J shed 3 bases, with 7 bases lying between them. The CDR3 totals 11 residues. Germline CDR1 is DFQATT and CDR2 is SNEGSKA (reference sequence). The CDR3 is CSALGDTEAFF. The CDR3 DNA follows: TGCAGTGCTCTGGGGGACACTGAAGCTTTCTTT.

This clonotype was seen a few times. The rearrangement links TRBV29-1 to TRBJ1-4; no firm D call. The V gene lost 7 bases and the J gene lost 3 bases, with 12 bases spanning the gap. Germline CDR1 SQVTM, CDR2 ANQGSEA. The length of the CDR3 is 13 residues. This CDR3 reads CSAVGYSNEKLFF. The CDR3 coding sequence is TGCAGCGCCGTGGGGTATTCTAATGAAAAACTGTTTTTT.

There are many counts of this clonotype. The V gene is TRBV20-1, the J gene TRBJ1-2; 9 bases align to TRBD1. Germline CDR1 DFQATT, CDR2 SNEGSKA (reference sequence). CDR3 length: 12 amino acids. The CDR3 region is CRAPGQGGGYTF. The CDR3 region has the DNA TGCAGAGCCCCGGGACAGGGAGGTGGCTACACCTTC.

The chain employs TRBV11-3 and TRBJ2-1; TRBD2 agrees at 8 bases. J gave up 4 bases and V 1 base, and 9 bases lay outside the gene matches. Germline V gives CDR1 SGHNT, CDR2 YENEEA. The CDR3 runs to 17 residues. In nucleotides, the CDR3 is TGTGCCAGCAGCTTAGGGCGGTCTAGCGGGCCGTACAATGAGCAGTTCTTC. This codes for CASSLGRSSGPYNEQFF.

The chain employs TRBV7-9 and TRBJ2-1; D uncertain. The V end was cut by 5 bases, the J end by 0 bases, with 8 bases between. The germline V gene has CDR1 SEHNR and CDR2 FQNEAQ (reference sequence). CDR3 length: 14 residues. The CDR3 nucleotides are TGTGCCAGCAGCGGAACGAACTCCTACAATGAGCAGTTCTTC. This translates into CASSGTNSYNEQFF.

This clonotype has just a few counts. The rearrangement links TRBV29-1 to TRBJ2-6; D gene ambiguous. Germline lookup yields CDR1 SQVTM and CDR2 ANQGSEA. The CDR3 has 14 residues. The ends were cut back, 5 bases at V and 4 bases at J, with 12 bases in the middle. The CDR3 loop is CSVCAAEGANVLTF. In DNA, the CDR3 is TGCAGCGTTTGTGCTGCGGAGGGGGCCAACGTCCTGACTTTC.

This clonotype was seen a handful of times. V usage is TRBV6-6 and J usage is TRBJ2-3, with D uncertain. V lost 2 bases, J lost 6 bases, and 9 bases lay in between. The CDR3 is made up of 13 amino acids. Germline CDR1 is MNHNY and CDR2 is SVGAGI (reference sequence). The CDR3 region is CASSYVGSDTQYF. The CDR3 nucleotides are TGTGCCAGCAGTTACGTGGGAAGCGATACGCAGTATTTT.

This clonotype has ten or more counts. V and J are TRBV6-5 and TRBJ2-2; 7 nucleotides align to TRBD1. Trimming cost V 1 base and J 1 base; bases outside gene matches: 0. Germline V gives CDR1 MNHEY, CDR2 SVGAGI. This CDR3 contains 15 residues. The CDR3 DNA sequence: TGTGCCAGCAGTTACTGGACAGGGAACACCGGGGAGCTGTTTTTT. Translated: CASSYWTGNTGELFF.